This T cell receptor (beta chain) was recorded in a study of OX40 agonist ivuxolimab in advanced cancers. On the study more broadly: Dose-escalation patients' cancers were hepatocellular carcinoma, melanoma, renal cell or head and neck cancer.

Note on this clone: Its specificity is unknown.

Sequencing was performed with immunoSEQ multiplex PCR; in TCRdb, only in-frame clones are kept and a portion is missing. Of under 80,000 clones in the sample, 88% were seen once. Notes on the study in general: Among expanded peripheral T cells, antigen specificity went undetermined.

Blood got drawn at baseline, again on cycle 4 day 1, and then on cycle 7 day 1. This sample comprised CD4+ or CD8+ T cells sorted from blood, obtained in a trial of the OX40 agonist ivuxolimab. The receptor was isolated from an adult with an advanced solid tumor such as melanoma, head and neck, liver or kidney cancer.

CDR3 nucleotides: TGTGCCAGTAGTATAGGCGGGAGGGCCAGAGATACGCAGTATTTT. Protein: CASSIGGRARDTQYF. V gene TRBV19 combines with J gene TRBJ2-3; 9 positions match TRBD2. In germline, CDR1 is LNHDA, CDR2 SQIVND (reference sequence). V gave up 1 base and J gave up 5 bases; unmatched junction bases: 4. CDR3 size: 15 residues.